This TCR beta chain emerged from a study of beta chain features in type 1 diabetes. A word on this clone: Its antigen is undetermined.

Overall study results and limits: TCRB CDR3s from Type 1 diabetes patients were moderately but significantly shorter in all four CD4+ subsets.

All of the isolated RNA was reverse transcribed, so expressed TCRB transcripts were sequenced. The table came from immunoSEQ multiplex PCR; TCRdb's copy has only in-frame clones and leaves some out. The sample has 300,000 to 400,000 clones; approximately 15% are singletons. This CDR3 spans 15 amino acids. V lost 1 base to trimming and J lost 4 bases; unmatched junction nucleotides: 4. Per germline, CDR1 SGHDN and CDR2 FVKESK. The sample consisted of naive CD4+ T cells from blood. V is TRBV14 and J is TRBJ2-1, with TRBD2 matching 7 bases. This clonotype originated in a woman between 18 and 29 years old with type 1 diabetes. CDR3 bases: TGTGCCAGCAGCCAAGTGGCTAGCGGATACAATGAGCAGTTCTTC. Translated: CASSQVASGYNEQFF.